Listed below are T cell receptor beta chains from one sample, sequenced in a study of response to subunit inactivated influenza vaccine. TCRdb passed the RT-PCR reads through MiXCR, listing each CDR3 protein once. The sample lists about 700,000 distinct CDR3 sequences, approximately 15% occurring once. Sequencing was performed on PBMCs from blood, taken 14 to 15 days before vaccination. Receptors were obtained from a man aged 50-60 years who received an inactivated influenza vaccine. The CDR3 runs from the conserved cysteine through the conserved F or W. Each record gives: V gene, J gene, clone size, D gene, CDR3 length, CDR3 protein, CDR3 DNA. The D gene is left open where the match is weak. Size is omitted from some rows. Given values are once, few, many or a class for expanded clones.

>TRBV20-1|TRBJ2-5|-|-|14
CSVERGLAKETQYF
TGCAGTGTTGAGAGAGGGCTAGCTAAAGAGACCCAGTACTTC
>TRBV13|TRBJ2-5|-|TRBD1|16
CASSSSPGGAGETQYF
TGTGCCAGCAGCTCGAGCCCAGGGGGCGCGGGAGAGACCCAGTACTTC
>TRBV29-1|TRBJ1-1|-|-|13
CSAQGLQVTEAFF
TGCAGCGCACAAGGCCTACAGGTTACTGAAGCTTTCTTT
>TRBV7-3|TRBJ2-3|-|-|15
CASSRTGVITDTQYF
TGTGCCAGCAGCCGAACCGGGGTGATAACAGATACGCAGTATTTT
>TRBV15|TRBJ2-5|-|-|16
CATLRATWVFQETQYF
TGTGCCACCCTCAGGGCAACTTGGGTCTTCCAAGAGACCCAGTACTTC
>TRBV6-2/TRBV6-3|TRBJ2-6|-|TRBD2|17
CASTMTSGGAGANVLTF
TGTGCCAGCACTATGACTAGCGGGGGGGCTGGGGCCAACGTCCTGACTTTC
>TRBV5-1|TRBJ2-1|few|-|15
CASSLATSESNEQFF
TGCGCCAGCAGCTTGGCGACTAGTGAGTCGAATGAGCAGTTCTTC
>TRBV15|TRBJ2-5|few|TRBD2|14
CATSAGVVQETQYF
TGTGCCACCAGTGCGGGAGTGGTTCAAGAGACCCAGTACTTC
>TRBV11-1|TRBJ2-1|few|TRBD2|19
CASSPRASGRPRTYNEQFF
TGTGCCAGCAGCCCACGGGCTAGCGGGAGGCCCCGAACCTACAATGAGCAGTTCTTC
>TRBV29-1|TRBJ1-2|few|-|14
CSVEDLAGSYGYTF
TGCAGCGTTGAAGATCTCGCAGGGAGCTATGGCTACACCTTC
>TRBV5-5|TRBJ2-7|-|-|17
CASSFPSDGGPGYEQYF
TGTGCCAGCAGCTTTCCTAGCGACGGAGGTCCCGGCTACGAGCAGTACTTC
>TRBV3-1|TRBJ2-1|few|-|15
CASSQGQAYYNEQFF
TGTGCCAGCAGCCAAGGACAGGCCTACTACAATGAGCAGTTCTTC
>TRBV20-1|TRBJ2-1|-|-|13
CSAQRGTYNEQFF
TGCAGTGCCCAGAGGGGTACCTACAATGAGCAGTTCTTC
>TRBV11-2|TRBJ2-2|-|-|23
CASSLDGGGIAPSRSSRTGELFF
TGTGCCAGCAGCTTAGACGGCGGTGGTATAGCCCCTTCCCGAAGTAGTAGGACCGGGGAGCTGTTTTTT
>TRBV5-1|TRBJ2-7|many|-|12
CASSFQFNEQYF
TGCGCCAGCAGCTTCCAGTTTAACGAGCAGTACTTC
>TRBV4-3|TRBJ2-7|-|TRBD2|16
CASSRAVSGGHYEQYF
TGCGCCAGCAGCCGGGCGGTGTCGGGAGGACACTACGAGCAGTACTTC
>TRBV2|TRBJ1-6|few|-|14
CASSLGTSQSPLHF
TGTGCCAGCAGCCTCGGGACAAGTCAATCACCCCTCCACTTT
>TRBV7-2|TRBJ1-2|-|-|14
CASSLVWGNYGYTF
TGTGCCAGCAGCTTAGTTTGGGGGAACTATGGCTACACCTTC
>TRBV12-3/TRBV12-4|TRBJ1-2|many|-|13
CASSRGRTYGYTF
TGTGCCAGCAGTCGGGGCAGAACCTATGGCTACACCTTC
>TRBV2|TRBJ1-5|-|-|12
CASSNRETPQHF
TGTGCCAGCAGCAACAGGGAAACGCCCCAGCATTTT
>TRBV5-6|TRBJ2-7|-|TRBD1|15
CASSYSQGMSYEQYF
TGTGCCAGCAGTTATTCACAGGGGATGTCCTACGAGCAGTACTTC
>TRBV11-3|TRBJ2-7|-|-|14
CASSLDLASYEQYF
TGTGCCAGCAGCTTAGATCTGGCCAGCTACGAGCAGTACTTC
>TRBV6-1|TRBJ2-2|-|TRBD1|16
CASSRLSGGETGELFF
TGTGCCAGCAGTCGCCTTTCAGGGGGCGAGACCGGGGAGCTGTTTTTT
>TRBV6-2/TRBV6-3|TRBJ2-5|-|-|15
CASSTSLLGEETQYF
TGTGCCAGCAGTACGTCACTACTAGGAGAAGAGACCCAGTACTTC